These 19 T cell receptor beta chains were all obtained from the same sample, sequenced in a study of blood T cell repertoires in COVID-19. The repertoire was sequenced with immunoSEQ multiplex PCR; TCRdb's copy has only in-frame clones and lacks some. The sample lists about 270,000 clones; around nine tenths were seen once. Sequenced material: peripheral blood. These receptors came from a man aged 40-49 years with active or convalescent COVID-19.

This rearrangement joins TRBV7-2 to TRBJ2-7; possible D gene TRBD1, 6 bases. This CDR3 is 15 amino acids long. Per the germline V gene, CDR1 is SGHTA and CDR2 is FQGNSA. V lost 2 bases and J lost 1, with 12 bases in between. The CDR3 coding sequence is TGTGCCAGCAGCTTATCAGGGGATCCGTCCTACGAGCAGTACTTC. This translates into CASSLSGDPSYEQYF.

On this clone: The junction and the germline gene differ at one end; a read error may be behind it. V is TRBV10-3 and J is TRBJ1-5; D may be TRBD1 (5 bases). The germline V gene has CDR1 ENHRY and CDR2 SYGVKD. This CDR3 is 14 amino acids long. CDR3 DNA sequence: TGTGCCATCAATGAGGGGAGTAGCAATCAGCCCCAGCATTTT. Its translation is CAINEGSSNQPQHF.

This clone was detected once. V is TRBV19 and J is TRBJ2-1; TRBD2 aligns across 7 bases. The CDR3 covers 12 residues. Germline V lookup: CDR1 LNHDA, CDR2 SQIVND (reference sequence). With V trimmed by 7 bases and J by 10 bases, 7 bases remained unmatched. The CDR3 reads CASNARGGEQFF. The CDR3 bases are TGTGCCAGTAACGCAAGGGGAGGGGAGCAGTTCTTC.

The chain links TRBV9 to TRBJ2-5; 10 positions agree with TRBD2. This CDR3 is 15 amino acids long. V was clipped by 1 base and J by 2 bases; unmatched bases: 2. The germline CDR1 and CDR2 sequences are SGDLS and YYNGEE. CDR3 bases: TGTGCCAGCAGCGTAACTAGCGGGATGCAAGAGACCCAGTACTTC. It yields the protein CASSVTSGMQETQYF.

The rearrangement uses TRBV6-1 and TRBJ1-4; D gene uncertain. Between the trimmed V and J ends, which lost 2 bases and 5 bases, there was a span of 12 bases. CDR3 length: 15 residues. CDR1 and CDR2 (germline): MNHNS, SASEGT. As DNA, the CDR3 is TGTGCCAGCAGTGAAACGGTCTACCTCAATGAAAAACTGTTTTTT. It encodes CASSETVYLNEKLFF.

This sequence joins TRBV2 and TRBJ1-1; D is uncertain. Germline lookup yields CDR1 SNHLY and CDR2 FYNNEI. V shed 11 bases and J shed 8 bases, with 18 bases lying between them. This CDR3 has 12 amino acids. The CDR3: CAGRAGAGEAFF. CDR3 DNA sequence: TGTGCCGGGAGGGCGGGCGCGGGCGAAGCTTTCTTT.

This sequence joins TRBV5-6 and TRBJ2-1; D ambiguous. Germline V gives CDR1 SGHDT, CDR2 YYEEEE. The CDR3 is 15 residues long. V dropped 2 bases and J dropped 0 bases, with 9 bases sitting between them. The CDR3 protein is CASSFLSGSYNEQFF. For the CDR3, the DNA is TGTGCCAGCAGCTTCCTTTCGGGCTCCTACAATGAGCAGTTCTTC.

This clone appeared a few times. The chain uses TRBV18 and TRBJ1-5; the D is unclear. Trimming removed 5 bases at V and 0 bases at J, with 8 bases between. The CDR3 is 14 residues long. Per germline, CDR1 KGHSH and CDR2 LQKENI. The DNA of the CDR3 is TGTGCCAGCTCAATCCGGGATAGCAATCAGCCCCAGCATTTT. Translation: CASSIRDSNQPQHF. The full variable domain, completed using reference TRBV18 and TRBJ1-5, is NAGVMQNPRHLVRRRGQEARLRCSPMKGHSHVYWYRQLPEEGLKFMVYLQKENIIDESGMPKERFSAEFPKEGPSILRIQQVVRGDSAAYFCASSIRDSNQPQHFGDGTRLSIL.

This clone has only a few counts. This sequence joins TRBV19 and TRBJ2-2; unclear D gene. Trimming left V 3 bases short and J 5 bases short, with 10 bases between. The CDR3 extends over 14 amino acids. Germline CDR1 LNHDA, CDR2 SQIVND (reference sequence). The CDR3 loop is CASSIGRETGELFF. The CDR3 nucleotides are TGTGCCAGTAGTATCGGTAGAGAAACCGGGGAGCTGTTTTTT.

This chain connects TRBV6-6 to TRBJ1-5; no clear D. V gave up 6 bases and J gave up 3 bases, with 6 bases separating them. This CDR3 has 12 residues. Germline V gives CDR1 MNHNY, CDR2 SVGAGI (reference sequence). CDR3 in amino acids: CASSQDNQPQHF. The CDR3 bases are TGTGCCAGCAGCCAGGACAATCAGCCCCAGCATTTT.

CDR3 DNA: TGTGCCAGTAAATCAGGAAAGGAACAGCCCCAGCATTTT. It specifies CASKSGKEQPQHF. J is TRBJ1-5 and V is TRBV19; D gene uncertain. This CDR3 region has 13 residues. The germline CDR1 and CDR2 sequences are LNHDA and SQIVND (reference sequence). The V and J ends lost 7 bases and 7 bases respectively, with 14 bases between them.

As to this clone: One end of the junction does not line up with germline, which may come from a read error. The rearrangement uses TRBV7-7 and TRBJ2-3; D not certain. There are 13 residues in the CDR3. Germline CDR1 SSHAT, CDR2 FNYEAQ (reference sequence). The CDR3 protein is CASSLAPTDTQYF. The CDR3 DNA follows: TGTGCTAGCAGCTTAGCCCCTACAGATACGCAGTATTTT.

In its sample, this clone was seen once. This CDR3 is CSGLDRGTYGYTF. The CDR3 nucleotides read TGCAGCGGCCTCGACAGGGGGACCTATGGCTACACCTTC. The V and J genes are TRBV29-1 and TRBJ1-2; TRBD1 matches 9 bases. The CDR3 runs 13 residues. Germline assignment: CDR1 SQVTM and CDR2 ANQGSEA. V lost 7 bases, J lost 4 bases, and 7 bases stayed unmatched.

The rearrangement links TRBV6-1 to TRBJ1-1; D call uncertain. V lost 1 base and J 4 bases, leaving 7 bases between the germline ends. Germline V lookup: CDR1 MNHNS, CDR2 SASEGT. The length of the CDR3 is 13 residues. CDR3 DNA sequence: TGTGCCAGCAGTGAAGGCGGAGTCACTGAAGCTTTCTTT. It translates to CASSEGGVTEAFF.

The CDR3 here is CASSIGAGKDGYTF. The CDR3 DNA reads as TGTGCCAGTAGTATAGGAGCAGGGAAAGATGGCTACACCTTC. The rearrangement joins TRBV19 to TRBJ1-2, with D possibly matching TRBD1 (5 bases). This CDR3 has 14 residues. Trimming pared 1 base from V and 6 bases from J, leaving 12 bases between. CDR1 and CDR2 (germline): LNHDA, SQIVND (reference sequence).

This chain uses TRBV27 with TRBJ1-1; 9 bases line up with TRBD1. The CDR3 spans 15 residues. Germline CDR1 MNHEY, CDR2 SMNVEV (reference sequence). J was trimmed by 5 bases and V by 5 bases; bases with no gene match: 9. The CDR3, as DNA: TGTGCCAGCAGTCCCAGAGGACAGGGGATGACTGAAGCTTTCTTT. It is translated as CASSPRGQGMTEAFF.

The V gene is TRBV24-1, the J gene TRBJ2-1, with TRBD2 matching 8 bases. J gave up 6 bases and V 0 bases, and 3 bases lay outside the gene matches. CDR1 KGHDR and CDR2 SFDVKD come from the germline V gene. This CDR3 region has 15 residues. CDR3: CATSDLTSGFNEQFF. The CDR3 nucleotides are TGTGCCACCAGTGATTTGACTAGCGGATTCAATGAGCAGTTCTTC.

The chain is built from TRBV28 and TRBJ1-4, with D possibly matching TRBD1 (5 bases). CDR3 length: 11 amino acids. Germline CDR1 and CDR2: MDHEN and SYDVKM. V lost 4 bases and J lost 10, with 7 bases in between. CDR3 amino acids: CASSWQGKLFF. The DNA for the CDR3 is TGTGCCAGCAGTTGGCAGGGAAAACTGTTTTTT.

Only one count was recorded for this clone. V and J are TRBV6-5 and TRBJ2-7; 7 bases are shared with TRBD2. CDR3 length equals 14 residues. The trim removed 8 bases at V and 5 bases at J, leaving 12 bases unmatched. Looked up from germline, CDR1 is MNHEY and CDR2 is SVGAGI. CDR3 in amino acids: CASAWGGVPDEQYF. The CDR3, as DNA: TGTGCCAGCGCCTGGGGGGGGGTGCCGGACGAGCAGTACTTC.